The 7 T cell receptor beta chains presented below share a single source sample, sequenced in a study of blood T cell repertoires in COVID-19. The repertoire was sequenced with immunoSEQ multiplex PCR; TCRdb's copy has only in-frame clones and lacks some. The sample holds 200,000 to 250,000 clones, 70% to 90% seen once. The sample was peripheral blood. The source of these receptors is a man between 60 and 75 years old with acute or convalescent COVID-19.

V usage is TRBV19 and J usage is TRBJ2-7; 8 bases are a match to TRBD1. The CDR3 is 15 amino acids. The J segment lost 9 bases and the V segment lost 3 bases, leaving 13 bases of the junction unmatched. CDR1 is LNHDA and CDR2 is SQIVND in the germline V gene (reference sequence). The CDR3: CASSIGLGTGAWQYF. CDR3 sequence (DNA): TGTGCCAGTAGTATTGGGTTGGGGACAGGAGCGTGGCAGTACTTC. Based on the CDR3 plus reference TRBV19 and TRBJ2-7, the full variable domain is DGGITQSPKYLFRKEGQNVTLSCEQNLNHDAMYWYRQDPGQGLRLIYYSQIVNDFQKGDIAEGYSVSREKKESFPLTVTSAQKNPTAFYLCASSIGLGTGAWQYFGPGTRLTVT.

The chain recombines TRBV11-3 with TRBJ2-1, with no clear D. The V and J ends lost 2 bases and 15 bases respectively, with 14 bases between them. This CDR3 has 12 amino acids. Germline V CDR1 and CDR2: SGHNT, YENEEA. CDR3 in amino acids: CASSLMTSEAFF. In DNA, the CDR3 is TGTGCCAGCAGCTTAATGACCTCAGAGGCGTTCTTC.

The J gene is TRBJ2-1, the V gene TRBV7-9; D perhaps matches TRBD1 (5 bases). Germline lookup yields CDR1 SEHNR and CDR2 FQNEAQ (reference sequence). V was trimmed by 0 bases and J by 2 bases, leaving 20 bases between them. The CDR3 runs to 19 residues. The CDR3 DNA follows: TGTGCCAGCAGCTTAGCGCGCCTCCTCAGGGTAGGGGCCTACAATGAGCAGTTCTTC. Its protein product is CASSLARLLRVGAYNEQFF.

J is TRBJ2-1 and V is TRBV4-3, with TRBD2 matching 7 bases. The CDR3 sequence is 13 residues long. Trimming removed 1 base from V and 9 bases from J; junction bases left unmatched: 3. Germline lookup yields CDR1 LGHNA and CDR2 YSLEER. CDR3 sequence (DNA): TGCGCCAGCAGCCAAGGGGAGGGTGCTGAGCAGTTCTTC. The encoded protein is CASSQGEGAEQFF.

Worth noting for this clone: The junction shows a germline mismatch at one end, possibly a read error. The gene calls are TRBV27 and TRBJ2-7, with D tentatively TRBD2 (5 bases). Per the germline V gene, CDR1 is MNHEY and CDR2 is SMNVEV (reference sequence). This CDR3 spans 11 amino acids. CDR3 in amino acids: CASRNSGEQHF. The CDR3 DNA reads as TGTGCCAGCAGAAACAGTGGGGAGCAGCACTTC.

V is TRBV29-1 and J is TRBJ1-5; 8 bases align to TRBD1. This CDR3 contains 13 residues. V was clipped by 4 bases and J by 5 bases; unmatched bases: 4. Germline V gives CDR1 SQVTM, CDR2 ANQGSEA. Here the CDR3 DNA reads TGCAGCGTTGTGGACAGGGACGATCAGCCCCAGCATTTT. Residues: CSVVDRDDQPQHF.

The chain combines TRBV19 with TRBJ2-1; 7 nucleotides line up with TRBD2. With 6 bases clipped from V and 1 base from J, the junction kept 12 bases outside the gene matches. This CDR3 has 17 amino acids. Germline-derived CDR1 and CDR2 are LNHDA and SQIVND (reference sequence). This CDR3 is CASRIRSGRGSYNEQFF. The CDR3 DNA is TGTGCCAGTAGAATCCGGTCCGGGCGGGGGTCCTACAATGAGCAGTTCTTC.